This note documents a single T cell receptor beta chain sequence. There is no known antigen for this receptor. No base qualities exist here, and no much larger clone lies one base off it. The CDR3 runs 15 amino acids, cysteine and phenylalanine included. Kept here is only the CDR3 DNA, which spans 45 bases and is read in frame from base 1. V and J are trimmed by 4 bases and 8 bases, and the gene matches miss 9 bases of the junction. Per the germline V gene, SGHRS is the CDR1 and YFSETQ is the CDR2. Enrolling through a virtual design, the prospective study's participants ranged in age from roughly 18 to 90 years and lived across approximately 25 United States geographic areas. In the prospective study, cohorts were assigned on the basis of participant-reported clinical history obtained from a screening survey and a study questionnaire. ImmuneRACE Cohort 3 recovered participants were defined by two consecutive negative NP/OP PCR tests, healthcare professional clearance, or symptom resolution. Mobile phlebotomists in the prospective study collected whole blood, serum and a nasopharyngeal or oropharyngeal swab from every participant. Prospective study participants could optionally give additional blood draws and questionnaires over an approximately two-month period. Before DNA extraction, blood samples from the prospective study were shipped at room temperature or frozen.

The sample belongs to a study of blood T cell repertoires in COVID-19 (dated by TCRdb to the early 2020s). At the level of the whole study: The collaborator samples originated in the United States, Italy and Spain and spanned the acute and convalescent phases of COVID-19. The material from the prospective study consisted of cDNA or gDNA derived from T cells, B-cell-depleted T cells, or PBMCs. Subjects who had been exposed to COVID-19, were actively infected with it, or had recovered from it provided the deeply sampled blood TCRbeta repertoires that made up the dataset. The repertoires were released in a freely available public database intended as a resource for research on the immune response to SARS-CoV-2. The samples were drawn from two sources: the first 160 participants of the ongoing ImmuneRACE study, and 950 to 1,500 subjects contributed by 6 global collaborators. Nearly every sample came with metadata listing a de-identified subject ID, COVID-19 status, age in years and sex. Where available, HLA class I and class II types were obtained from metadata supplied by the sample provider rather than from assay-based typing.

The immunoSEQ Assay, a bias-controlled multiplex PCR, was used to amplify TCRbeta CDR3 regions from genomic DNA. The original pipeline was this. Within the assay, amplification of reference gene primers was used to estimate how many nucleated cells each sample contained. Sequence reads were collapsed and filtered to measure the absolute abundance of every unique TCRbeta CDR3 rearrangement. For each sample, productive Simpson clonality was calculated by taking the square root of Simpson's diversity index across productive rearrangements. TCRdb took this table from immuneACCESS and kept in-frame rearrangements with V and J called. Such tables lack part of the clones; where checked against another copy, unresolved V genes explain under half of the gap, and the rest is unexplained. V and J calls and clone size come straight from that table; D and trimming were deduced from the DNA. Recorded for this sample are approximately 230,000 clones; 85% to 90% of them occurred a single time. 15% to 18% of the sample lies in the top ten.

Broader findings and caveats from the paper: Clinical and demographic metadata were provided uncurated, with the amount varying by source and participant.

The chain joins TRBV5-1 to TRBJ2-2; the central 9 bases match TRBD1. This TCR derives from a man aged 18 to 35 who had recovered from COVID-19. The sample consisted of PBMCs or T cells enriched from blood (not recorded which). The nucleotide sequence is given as TGCGCCAGCAGCCTATCCGGGACAGGGACTGGGGAGCTGTTTTTT. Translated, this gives CASSLSGTGTGELFF.